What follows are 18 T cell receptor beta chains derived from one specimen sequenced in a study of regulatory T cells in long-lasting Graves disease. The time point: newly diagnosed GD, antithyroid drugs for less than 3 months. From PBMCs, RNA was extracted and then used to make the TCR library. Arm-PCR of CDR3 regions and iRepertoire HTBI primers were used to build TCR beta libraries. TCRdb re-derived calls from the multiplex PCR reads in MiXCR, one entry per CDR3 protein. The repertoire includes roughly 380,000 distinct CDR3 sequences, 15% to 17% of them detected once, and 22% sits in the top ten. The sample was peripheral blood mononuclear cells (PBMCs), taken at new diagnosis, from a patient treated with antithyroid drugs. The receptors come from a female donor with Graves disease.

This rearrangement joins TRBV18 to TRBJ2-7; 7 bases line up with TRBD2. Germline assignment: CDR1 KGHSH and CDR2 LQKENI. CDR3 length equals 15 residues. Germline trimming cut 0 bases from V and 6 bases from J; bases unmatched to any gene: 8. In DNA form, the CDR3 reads TGTGCCAGCTCACCACCCGGACTAGTGGGACCCGAGCAGTACTTC. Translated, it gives CASSPPGLVGPEQYF.

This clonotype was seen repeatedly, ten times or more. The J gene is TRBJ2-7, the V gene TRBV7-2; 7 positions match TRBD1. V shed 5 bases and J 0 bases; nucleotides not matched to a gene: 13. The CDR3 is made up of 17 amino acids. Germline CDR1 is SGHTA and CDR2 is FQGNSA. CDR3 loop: CASSRPFRDSSSYEQYF. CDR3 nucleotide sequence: TGTGCCAGCAGCAGACCGTTCCGGGACAGCAGCTCCTACGAGCAGTACTTC.

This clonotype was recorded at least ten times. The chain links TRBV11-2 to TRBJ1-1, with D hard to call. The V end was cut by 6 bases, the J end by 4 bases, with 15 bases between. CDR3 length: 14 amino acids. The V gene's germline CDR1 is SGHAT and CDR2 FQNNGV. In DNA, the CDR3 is TGTGCCAGCAGTTCGGATGGCCGGGGCACTGAAGCTTTCTTT. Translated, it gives CASSSDGRGTEAFF.

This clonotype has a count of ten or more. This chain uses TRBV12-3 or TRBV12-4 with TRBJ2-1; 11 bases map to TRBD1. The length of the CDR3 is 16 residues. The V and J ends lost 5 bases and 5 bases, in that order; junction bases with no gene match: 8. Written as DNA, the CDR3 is TGTGCCAGCAGTCTGATCCGGGACAGGGGGAACAATGAGCAGTTCTTC. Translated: CASSLIRDRGNNEQFF.

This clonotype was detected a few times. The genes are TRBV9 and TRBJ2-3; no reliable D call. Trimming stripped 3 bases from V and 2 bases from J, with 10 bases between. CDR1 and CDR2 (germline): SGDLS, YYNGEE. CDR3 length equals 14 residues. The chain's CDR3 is CASSGTGHTDTQYF. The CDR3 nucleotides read TGTGCCAGCAGCGGTACGGGTCACACAGATACGCAGTATTTT.

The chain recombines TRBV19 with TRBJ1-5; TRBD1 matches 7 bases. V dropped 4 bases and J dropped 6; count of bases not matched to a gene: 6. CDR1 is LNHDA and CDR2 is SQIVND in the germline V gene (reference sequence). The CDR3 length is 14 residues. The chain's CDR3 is CASSTQGGPQPQHF. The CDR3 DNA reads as TGTGCCAGTAGTACCCAGGGGGGCCCTCAGCCCCAGCATTTT.

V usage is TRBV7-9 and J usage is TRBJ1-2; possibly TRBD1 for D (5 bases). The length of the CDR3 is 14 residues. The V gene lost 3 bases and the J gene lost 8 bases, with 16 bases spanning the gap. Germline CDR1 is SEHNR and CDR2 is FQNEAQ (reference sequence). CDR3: CASSFEGTGTGYTF. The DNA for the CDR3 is TGTGCCAGCAGCTTTGAGGGCACAGGAACAGGCTACACCTTC.

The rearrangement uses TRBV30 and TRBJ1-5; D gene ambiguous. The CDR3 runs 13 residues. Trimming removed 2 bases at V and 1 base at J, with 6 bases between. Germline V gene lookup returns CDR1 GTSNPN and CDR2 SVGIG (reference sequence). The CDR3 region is CAWSSASNQPQHF. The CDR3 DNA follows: TGTGCCTGGAGTAGTGCCAGCAATCAGCCCCAGCATTTT. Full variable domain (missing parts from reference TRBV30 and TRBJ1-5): SQTIHQWPATLVQPVGSPLSLECTVEGTSNPNLYWYRQAAGRGLQLLFYSVGIGQISSEVPQNLSASRPQDRQFILSSKKLLLSDSGFYLCAWSSASNQPQHFGDGTRLSIL.

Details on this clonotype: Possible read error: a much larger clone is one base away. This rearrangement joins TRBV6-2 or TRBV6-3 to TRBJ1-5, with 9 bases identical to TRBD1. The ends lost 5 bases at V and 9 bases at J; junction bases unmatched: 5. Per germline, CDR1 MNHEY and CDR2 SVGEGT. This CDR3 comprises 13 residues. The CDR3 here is CASSGQGTRPQHF. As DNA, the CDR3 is TGTGCCAGCAGTGGACAGGGGACTCGGCCCCAGCATTTT.

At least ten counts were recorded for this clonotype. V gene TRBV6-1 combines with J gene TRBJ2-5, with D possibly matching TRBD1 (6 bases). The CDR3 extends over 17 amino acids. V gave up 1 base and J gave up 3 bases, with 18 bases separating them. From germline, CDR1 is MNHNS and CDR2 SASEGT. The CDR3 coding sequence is TGTGCCAGCAGTGAAGTTGGAGGTGGACAGATAAAAGAGACCCAGTACTTC. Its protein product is CASSEVGGGQIKETQYF.

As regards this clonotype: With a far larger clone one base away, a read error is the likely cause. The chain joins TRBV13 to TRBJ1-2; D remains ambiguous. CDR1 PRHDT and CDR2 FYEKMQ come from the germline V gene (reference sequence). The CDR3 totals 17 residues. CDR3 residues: CASSRESGWGASYGYTF. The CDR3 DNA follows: TGCGCCAGCAGCCGAGAGAGTGGGTGGGGAGCCAGCTATGGCTACACCTTC.

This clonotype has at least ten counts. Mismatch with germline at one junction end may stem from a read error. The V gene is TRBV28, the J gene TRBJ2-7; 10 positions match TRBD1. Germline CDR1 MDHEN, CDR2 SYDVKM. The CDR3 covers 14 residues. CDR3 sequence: CASSRDRGSYEQYF. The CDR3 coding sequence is TGCGCCAGCAGCCGGGACAGGGGCTCCTACGAGCAGTACTTC.

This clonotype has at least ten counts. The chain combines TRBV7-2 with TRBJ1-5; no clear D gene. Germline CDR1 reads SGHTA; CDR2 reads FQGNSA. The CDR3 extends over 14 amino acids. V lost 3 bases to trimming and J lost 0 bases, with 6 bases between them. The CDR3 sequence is CASSFANSNQPQHF. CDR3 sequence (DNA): TGTGCCAGCAGCTTCGCAAATAGCAATCAGCCCCAGCATTTT.

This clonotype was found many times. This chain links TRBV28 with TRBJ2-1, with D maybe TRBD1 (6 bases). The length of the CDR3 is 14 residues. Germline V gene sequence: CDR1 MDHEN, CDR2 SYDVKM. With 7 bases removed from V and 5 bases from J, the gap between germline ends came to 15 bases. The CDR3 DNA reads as TGTGCCAGCACCGAAACGGACAGCAACAATGAGCAGTTCTTC. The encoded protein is CASTETDSNNEQFF.

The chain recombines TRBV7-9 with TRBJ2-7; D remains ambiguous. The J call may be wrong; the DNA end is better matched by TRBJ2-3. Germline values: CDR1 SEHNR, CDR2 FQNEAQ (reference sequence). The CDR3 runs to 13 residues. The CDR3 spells CASSLWLTDTQYF. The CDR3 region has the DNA TGTGCCAGCAGCTTATGGTTAACGGATACGCAGTATTTT.

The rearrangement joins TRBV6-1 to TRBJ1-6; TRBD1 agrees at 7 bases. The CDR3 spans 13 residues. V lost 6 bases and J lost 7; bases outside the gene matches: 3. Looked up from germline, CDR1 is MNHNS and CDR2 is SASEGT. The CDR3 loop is CASRRGQNSPLHF. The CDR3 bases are TGTGCCAGCAGGAGGGGGCAGAATTCACCCCTCCACTTT.

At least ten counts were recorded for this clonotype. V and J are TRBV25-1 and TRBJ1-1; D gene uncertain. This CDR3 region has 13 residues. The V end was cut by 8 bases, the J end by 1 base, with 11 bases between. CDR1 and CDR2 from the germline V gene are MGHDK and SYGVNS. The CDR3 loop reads CASATRANTEAFF. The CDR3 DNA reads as TGTGCCAGCGCCACGAGGGCGAACACTGAAGCTTTCTTT.

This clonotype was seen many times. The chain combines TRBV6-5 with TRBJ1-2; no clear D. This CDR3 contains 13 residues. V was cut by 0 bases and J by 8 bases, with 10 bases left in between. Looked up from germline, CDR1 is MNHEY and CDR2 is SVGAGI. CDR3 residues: CASSYSAQGGYTF. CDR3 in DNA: TGTGCCAGCAGTTACTCGGCGCAAGGGGGCTACACCTTC.